Each of the 24 T cell receptor beta chains below was sequenced from the same sample in a study of cytomegalovirus exposure and HLA in healthy donors. Primers for the PCR totalled 60 Vbeta and 13 Jbeta. Repertoires were generated with immunoSEQ multiplex PCR, while TCRdb's copy carries only in-frame clones and drops some. Among 95,000 to 110,000 clones listed, more than 70% were seen once. The sample consisted of PBMCs. These receptors originate from a man aged 25-40 years in good health and CMV-seronegative.

The rearrangement links TRBV6-1 to TRBJ2-7; D might be TRBD1 (5 bases). Trimming cost V 0 bases and J 2 bases, with 11 bases left between them. The CDR3 runs 15 residues. Germline V gene data show CDR1 as MNHNS and CDR2 as SASEGT. CDR3 amino acids: CASSEAVTVPYEQYF. CDR3 coding DNA: TGTGCCAGCAGTGAAGCGGTGACAGTCCCCTACGAGCAGTACTTC.

The V call is TRBV6-1, the J call TRBJ1-6; 8 nucleotides match TRBD1. The length of the CDR3 is 14 residues. Per germline, CDR1 MNHNS and CDR2 SASEGT. V dropped 6 bases and J dropped 7; count of bases not matched to a gene: 5. CDR3 residues: CASSRDRGNSPLHF. The CDR3 bases are TGTGCCAGCAGCCGAGACAGGGGAAATTCACCCCTCCACTTT.

This chain links TRBV25-1 with TRBJ2-2; 7 bases align to TRBD2. The CDR3 extends over 15 amino acids. Trimming took 6 bases from V and 0 from J; bases not matched to a gene: 4. Germline values: CDR1 MGHDK, CDR2 SYGVNS. The CDR3 DNA follows: TGTGCCAGCAGATTAGCGGGTGCGAACACCGGGGAGCTGTTTTTT. Its protein product is CASRLAGANTGELFF.

This chain links TRBV28 with TRBJ2-1, with TRBD1 matching 8 bases. J gave up 2 bases and V 6 bases, and 3 bases lay outside the gene matches. Germline V gives CDR1 MDHEN, CDR2 SYDVKM. This CDR3 comprises 14 residues. This CDR3 is CASRLDRAYNEQFF. The CDR3 nucleotides are TGTGCCAGCAGGTTGGACAGGGCCTACAATGAGCAGTTCTTC.

The V call is TRBV10-1, the J call TRBJ2-1; possibly TRBD2 for D (6 bases). The CDR3 consists of 15 residues. The germline V and J ends were trimmed by 4 bases and 8 bases, with 18 bases remaining between them. CDR1 and CDR2 (germline): WNHNN, SYGVQD (reference sequence). The CDR3 loop is CASSGGLPPRDEQFF. CDR3 nucleotide sequence: TGCGCCAGCAGTGGCGGACTACCCCCTCGCGATGAGCAGTTCTTC.

The chain employs TRBV30 and TRBJ2-5, with TRBD2 matching over 10 bases. The CDR3 contains 16 residues. Germline CDR1 is GTSNPN and CDR2 is SVGIG (reference sequence). After removal of 0 bases from V and 6 bases from J, the junction contained 10 bases not matched to a gene. In DNA form, the CDR3 reads TGTGCCTGGAGTGTACACGGAGCGGGAGGGCCGAAGACCCAGTACTTC. As protein: CAWSVHGAGGPKTQYF.

The rearrangement links TRBV23-1 to TRBJ2-6; TRBD1 matches 7 bases. TRBV23-1 is placed among ORFs of uncertain function. CDR3 length equals 17 residues. V dropped 4 bases and J dropped 4; count of bases not matched to a gene: 10. DNA of the CDR3: TGCGCCAGCAGTCCTTACGACAGGGCGAGCGGGGCCAACGTCCTGACTTTC. Protein product: CASSPYDRASGANVLTF.

V is TRBV28 and J is TRBJ2-5; TRBD2 matches at 7 bases. V trimming: 6 bases; J trimming: 5 bases; junction bases outside the gene matches: 9. The CDR3 runs to 14 residues. The germline V gene encodes CDR1 MDHEN and CDR2 SYDVKM. CDR3 coding DNA: TGTGCCAGCAGCCCCCCCGGGACTACCGAGACCCAGTACTTC. Its protein product is CASSPPGTTETQYF.

The V call is TRBV5-1, the J call TRBJ1-4; 8 bases fit TRBD1. V shed 2 bases, J shed 5 bases, and the junction held 5 bases outside the gene matches. The germline gives CDR1 SGHRS, CDR2 YFSETQ. The CDR3 length is 15 residues. Here the CDR3 DNA reads TGCGCCAGCAGCTTTTCCAACAGGGGGAATGAAAAACTGTTTTTT. Translated: CASSFSNRGNEKLFF. Supplemented by reference TRBV5-1 and TRBJ1-4, the full variable domain reads KAGVTQTPRYLIKTRGQQVTLSCSPISGHRSVSWYQQTPGQGLQFLFEYFSETQRNKGNFPGRFSGRQFSNSRSEMNVSTLELGDSALYLCASSFSNRGNEKLFFGSGTQLSVL.

V gene TRBV6-1 combines with J gene TRBJ1-1; TRBD1 aligns across 8 bases. The junction had 4 bases not matched to a gene; V was cut back by 7 bases and J by 0 bases. The V gene's germline CDR1 is MNHNS and CDR2 SASEGT. This CDR3 comprises 14 residues. CDR3 residues: CASIGQGLNTEAFF. CDR3 in DNA: TGTGCCAGCATAGGACAGGGATTGAACACTGAAGCTTTCTTT.

The rearrangement uses TRBV11-3 and TRBJ2-5; tentatively, D is TRBD2 (5 bases). CDR1 SGHNT and CDR2 YENEEA come from the germline V gene. The CDR3 spans 12 residues. Trimming took 2 bases from V and 7 from J, leaving 8 bases between them. The CDR3 reads CASSLNAGTQYF. CDR3 DNA: TGTGCCAGCAGCTTAAATGCGGGGACCCAGTACTTC.

The chain recombines TRBV11-2 with TRBJ2-7, with D unclear. The CDR3 sequence is 13 residues long. Trimming stripped 1 base from V and 2 bases from J, with 6 bases between. Germline assignment: CDR1 SGHAT and CDR2 FQNNGV. CDR3 nucleotides: TGTGCCAGCAGCTTAGGTCTACCCTACGAGCAGTACTTC. This sequence encodes CASSLGLPYEQYF.

The chain is built from TRBV2 and TRBJ2-7; 9 bases fit TRBD2. With 9 bases clipped from V and 3 bases from J, the junction kept 9 bases outside the gene matches. Germline loops: CDR1 SNHLY, CDR2 FYNNEI. The CDR3 is 14 amino acids. In DNA form, the CDR3 reads TGTGCCAGTCGAAGGCTAGCGGGGAACTACGAGCAGTACTTC. Its protein product is CASRRLAGNYEQYF.

This sequence joins TRBV18 and TRBJ2-5, with a possible D match to TRBD1 (5 bases). The CDR3 has 13 amino acids. Germline values: CDR1 KGHSH, CDR2 LQKENI. Trimming stripped 3 bases from V and 2 bases from J, with 7 bases between. DNA of the CDR3: TGTGCCAGCTCACCGCAGGGTCAAGAGACCCAGTACTTC. This translates into CASSPQGQETQYF.

This clone was picked up a small number of times. This sequence joins TRBV6-1 and TRBJ2-6; perhaps TRBD1 as D (5 bases). This CDR3 region has 15 residues. In germline, CDR1 is MNHNS, CDR2 SASEGT. Trimming took off 2 bases at V and 1 base at J, with 6 bases between the two ends. The CDR3 sequence: CASSEKGSGANVLTF. CDR3 nucleotide sequence: TGTGCCAGCAGTGAAAAGGGGTCTGGGGCCAACGTCCTGACTTTC.

The rearrangement uses TRBV5-5 and TRBJ2-7; D perhaps matches TRBD2 (7 bases). The CDR3 is made up of 16 amino acids. Trimming took 0 bases from V and 3 from J, leaving 16 bases between them. CDR1 is SGHKS and CDR2 is YYEKEE in the germline V gene (reference sequence). The CDR3 reads CASSLGGGGGVYEQYF. DNA of the CDR3: TGTGCCAGCAGCTTGGGTGGAGGGGGAGGGGTCTACGAGCAGTACTTC.

This chain joins TRBV9 and TRBJ2-5, with 8 nucleotides matching TRBD1. The V segment lost 0 bases and the J segment 5 bases; nucleotides outside the gene matches: 6. Germline V lookup: CDR1 SGDLS, CDR2 YYNGEE. This CDR3 spans 15 amino acids. The CDR3 is CASSVARGRVETQYF. The CDR3 nucleotides are TGTGCCAGCAGCGTAGCCAGGGGGCGCGTTGAGACCCAGTACTTC.

V and J are TRBV11-2 and TRBJ1-1, with TRBD1 as a possible D gene (6 bases). Trimming took 5 bases from V and 0 from J, leaving 16 bases between them. Germline V gene lookup returns CDR1 SGHAT and CDR2 FQNNGV. The CDR3 runs to 16 residues. The CDR3 loop reads CASSPITGPMNTEAFF. DNA of the CDR3: TGTGCCAGCAGCCCAATAACAGGGCCCATGAACACTGAAGCTTTCTTT.

The chain employs TRBV5-1 and TRBJ1-4; D gene uncertain. The CDR3 runs 16 residues. Germline V gene sequence: CDR1 SGHRS, CDR2 YFSETQ. V was clipped by 4 bases and J by 4 bases, with 17 bases between them. CDR3 sequence: CASSPALGSGNEKLFF. For the CDR3, the DNA is TGCGCCAGCAGCCCCGCGTTAGGTTCGGGTAATGAAAAACTGTTTTTT.

This clone was picked up a small number of times. V and J are TRBV7-9 and TRBJ1-5; TRBD1 might be the D (5 bases). The CDR3 is 14 amino acids. The V end lost 1 base, the J end lost 3 bases, and 7 bases lay between the germline ends. Looked up from germline, CDR1 is SEHNR and CDR2 is FQNEAQ (reference sequence). The CDR3 sequence: CASSLGTYNQPQHF. CDR3 nucleotides: TGTGCCAGCAGCTTAGGGACATACAATCAGCCCCAGCATTTT.

The chain links TRBV7-9 to TRBJ2-3; 10 nucleotides agree with TRBD1. The length of the CDR3 is 16 residues. V shed 4 bases and J 2 bases; nucleotides not matched to a gene: 6. Germline V gene lookup returns CDR1 SEHNR and CDR2 FQNEAQ (reference sequence). The DNA of the CDR3 is TGTGCCAGCAGCTCAGCCGACAGGGGGCCCACAGATACGCAGTATTTT. Translated: CASSSADRGPTDTQYF.

The chain couples TRBV10-3 to TRBJ2-2; the match to TRBD2 covers 7 bases. The trim removed 2 bases at V and 6 bases at J, leaving 3 bases unmatched. From germline, CDR1 is ENHRY and CDR2 SYGVKD. This CDR3 region has 14 residues. CDR3 DNA sequence: TGTGCCATCAGTGAGGAGGGGAGGGCCGGGGAGCTGTTTTTT. Amino acids: CAISEEGRAGELFF.

This clone was seen only a few times. The chain couples TRBV10-3 to TRBJ1-5; weak D call: TRBD1 (5 bases). CDR3 length equals 17 residues. CDR1 and CDR2 from the germline V gene are ENHRY and SYGVKD. V dropped 2 bases and J dropped 0 bases, with 14 bases sitting between them. CDR3 in amino acids: CAISEGRVGFSNQPQHF. CDR3 bases: TGTGCCATCAGTGAGGGCAGGGTGGGATTTAGCAATCAGCCCCAGCATTTT.

The chain uses TRBV10-3 and TRBJ2-7; D perhaps matches TRBD1 (6 bases). Trimming stripped 5 bases from V and 0 bases from J, with 11 bases between. The CDR3 is 14 amino acids. Germline assignment: CDR1 ENHRY and CDR2 SYGVKD. As DNA, the CDR3 is TGTGCCATCAGTAACGACAGGAGCTCCTACGAGCAGTACTTC. Protein product: CAISNDRSSYEQYF.